This T cell receptor (beta chain) originates from a study of OX40 agonist ivuxolimab in advanced cancers. Across the study: The study treated patients with ivuxolimab, an agonistic anti-OX40 (CD134) antibody. Broader study findings: At 0.1 to 3.0 mg/kg and by week 6, clonal expansion occurred in CD4+ and CD8+ blood T cells.

Assay used: immunoSEQ multiplex PCR; TCRdb lists only in-frame clones, some missing. This table holds roughly 20,000 clones, approximately 83% found once. Note on this clone: Its specificity is not known.

This CDR3 is 12 amino acids long. V was clipped by 1 base and J by 12 bases, with 13 bases between them. The germline V gene has CDR1 SQVTM and CDR2 ANQGSEA. This receptor was taken from an adult with an advanced solid tumor such as melanoma, head and neck, liver or kidney cancer. V gene TRBV29-1 combines with J gene TRBJ2-1; the D gene is possibly TRBD1 (6 bases). The specimen comprised CD4+ or CD8+ T cells sorted from blood, sampled in a trial of the OX40 agonist ivuxolimab. This CDR3 reads CSVEAGARGQFF. CDR3 in DNA: TGCAGCGTTGAAGCTGGGGCCAGGGGGCAGTTCTTC.